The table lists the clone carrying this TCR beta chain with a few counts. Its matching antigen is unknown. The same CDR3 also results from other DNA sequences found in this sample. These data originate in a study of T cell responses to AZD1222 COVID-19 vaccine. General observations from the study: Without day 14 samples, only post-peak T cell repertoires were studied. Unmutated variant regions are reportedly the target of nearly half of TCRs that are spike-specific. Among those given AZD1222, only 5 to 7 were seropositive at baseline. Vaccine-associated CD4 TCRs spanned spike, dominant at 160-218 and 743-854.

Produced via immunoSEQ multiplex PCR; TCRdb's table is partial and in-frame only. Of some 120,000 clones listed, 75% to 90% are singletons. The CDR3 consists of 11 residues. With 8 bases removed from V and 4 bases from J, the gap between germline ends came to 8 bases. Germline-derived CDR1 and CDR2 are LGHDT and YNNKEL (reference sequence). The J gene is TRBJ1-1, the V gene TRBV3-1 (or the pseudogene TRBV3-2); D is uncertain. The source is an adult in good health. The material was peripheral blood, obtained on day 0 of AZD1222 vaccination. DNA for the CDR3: TGTGCCAGCGCGAGAGGCACTGAAGCTTTCTTT. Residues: CASARGTEAFF.